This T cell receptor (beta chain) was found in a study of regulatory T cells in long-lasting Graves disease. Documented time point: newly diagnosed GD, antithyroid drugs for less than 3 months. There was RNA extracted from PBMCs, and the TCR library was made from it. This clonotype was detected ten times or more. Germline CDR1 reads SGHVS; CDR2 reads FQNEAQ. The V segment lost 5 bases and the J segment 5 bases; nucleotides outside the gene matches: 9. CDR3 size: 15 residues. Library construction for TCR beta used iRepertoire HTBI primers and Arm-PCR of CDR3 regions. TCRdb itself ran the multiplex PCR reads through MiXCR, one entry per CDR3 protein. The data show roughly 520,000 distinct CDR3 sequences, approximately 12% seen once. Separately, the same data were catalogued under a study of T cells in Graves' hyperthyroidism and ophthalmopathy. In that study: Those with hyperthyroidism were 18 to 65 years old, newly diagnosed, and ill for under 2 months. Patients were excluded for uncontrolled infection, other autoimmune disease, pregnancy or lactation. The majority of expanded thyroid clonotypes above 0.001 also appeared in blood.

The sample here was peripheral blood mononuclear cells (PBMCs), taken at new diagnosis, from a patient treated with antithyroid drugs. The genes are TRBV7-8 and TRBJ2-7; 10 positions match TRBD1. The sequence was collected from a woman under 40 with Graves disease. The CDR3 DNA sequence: TGTGCCAGCAGCCAGGGATGGGACAGGGGTAACGAGCAGTACTTC. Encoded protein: CASSQGWDRGNEQYF.